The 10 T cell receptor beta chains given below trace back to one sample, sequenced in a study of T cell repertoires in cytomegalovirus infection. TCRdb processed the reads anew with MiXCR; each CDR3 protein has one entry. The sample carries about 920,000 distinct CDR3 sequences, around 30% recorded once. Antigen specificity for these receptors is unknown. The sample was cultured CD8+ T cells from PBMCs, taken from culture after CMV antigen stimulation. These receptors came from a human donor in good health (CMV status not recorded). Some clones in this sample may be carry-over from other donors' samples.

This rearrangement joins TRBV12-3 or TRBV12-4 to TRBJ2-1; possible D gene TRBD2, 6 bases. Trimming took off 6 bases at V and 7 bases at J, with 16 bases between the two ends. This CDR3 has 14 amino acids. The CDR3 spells CASRDGGPENEQFF. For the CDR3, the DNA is TGTGCCAGCAGGGACGGGGGACCAGAGAATGAGCAGTTCTTC.

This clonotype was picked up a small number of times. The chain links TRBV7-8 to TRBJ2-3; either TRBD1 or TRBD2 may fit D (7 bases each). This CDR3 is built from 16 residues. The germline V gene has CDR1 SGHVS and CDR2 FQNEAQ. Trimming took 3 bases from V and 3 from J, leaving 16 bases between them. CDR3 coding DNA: TGTGCCAGCAGCTTTCGACAGGGAGGGGTGACAGATACGCAGTATTTT. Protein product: CASSFRQGGVTDTQYF.

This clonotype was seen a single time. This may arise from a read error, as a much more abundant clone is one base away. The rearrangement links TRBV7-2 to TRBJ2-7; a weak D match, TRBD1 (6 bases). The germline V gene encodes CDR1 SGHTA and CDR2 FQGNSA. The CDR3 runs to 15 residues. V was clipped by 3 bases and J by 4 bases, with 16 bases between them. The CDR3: CASSFGTRQGYEQYF. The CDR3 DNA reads TGTGCCAGCAGCTTTGGGACAAGGCAAGGGTACGAGCAGTACTTC. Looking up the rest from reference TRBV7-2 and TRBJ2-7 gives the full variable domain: GAGVSQSPSNKVTEKGKDVELRCDPISGHTALYWYRQSLGQGLEFLIYFQGNSAPDKSGLPSDRFSAERTGGSVSTLTIQRTQQEDSAVYLCASSFGTRQGYEQYFGPGTRLTVT.

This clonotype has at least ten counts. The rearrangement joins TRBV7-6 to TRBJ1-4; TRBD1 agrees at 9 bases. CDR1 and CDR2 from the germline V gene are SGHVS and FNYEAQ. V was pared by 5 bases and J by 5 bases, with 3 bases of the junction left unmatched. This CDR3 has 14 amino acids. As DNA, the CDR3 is TGTGCCAGCAGCCCCGGGACAGGGAATGAAAAACTGTTTTTT. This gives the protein CASSPGTGNEKLFF.

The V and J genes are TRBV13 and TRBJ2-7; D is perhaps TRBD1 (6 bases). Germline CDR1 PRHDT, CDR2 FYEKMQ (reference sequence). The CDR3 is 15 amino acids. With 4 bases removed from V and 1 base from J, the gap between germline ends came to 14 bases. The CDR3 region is CASSSGHRPSYEQYV. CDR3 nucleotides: TGTGCCAGCAGCTCGGGACACCGACCTTCCTACGAGCAGTACGTC.

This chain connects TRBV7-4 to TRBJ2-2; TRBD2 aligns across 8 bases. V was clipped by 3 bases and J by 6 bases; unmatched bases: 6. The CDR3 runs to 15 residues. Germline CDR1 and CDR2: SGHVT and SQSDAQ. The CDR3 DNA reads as TGTGCCAGCAGCTTGCGGGGGGCAGTCCCCGGGGAGCTGTTTTTT. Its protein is CASSLRGAVPGELFF.

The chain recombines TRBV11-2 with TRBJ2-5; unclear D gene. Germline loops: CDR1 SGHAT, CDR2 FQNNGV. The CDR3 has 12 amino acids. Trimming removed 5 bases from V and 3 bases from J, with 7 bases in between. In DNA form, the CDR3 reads TGTGCCAGCAGCGATCACAAAGAGACCCAGTACTTC. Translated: CASSDHKETQYF.

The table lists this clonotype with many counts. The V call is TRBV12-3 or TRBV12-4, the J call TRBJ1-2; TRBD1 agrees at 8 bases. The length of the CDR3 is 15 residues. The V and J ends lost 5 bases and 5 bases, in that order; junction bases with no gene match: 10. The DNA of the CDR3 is TGTGCCAGCAGTCCCGGACAGGGTGGGTTTTATGGCTACACCTTC. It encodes CASSPGQGGFYGYTF.

CDR3 residues: CASSSGTGATDTQYF. For the CDR3, the DNA is TGTGCCAGCAGTTCCGGGACAGGAGCCACAGATACGCAGTATTTT. The chain recombines TRBV6-6 with TRBJ2-3; TRBD1 agrees at 8 bases. The germline V gene has CDR1 MNHNY and CDR2 SVGAGI (reference sequence). The CDR3 has 15 residues. The V and J ends lost 4 bases and 2 bases, in that order; junction bases with no gene match: 5.

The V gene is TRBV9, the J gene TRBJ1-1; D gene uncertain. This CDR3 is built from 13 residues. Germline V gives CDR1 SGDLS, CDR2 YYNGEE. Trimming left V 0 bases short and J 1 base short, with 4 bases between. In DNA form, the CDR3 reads TGTGCCAGCAGCGTAGGAGAGAACACTGAAGCTTTCTTT. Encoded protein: CASSVGENTEAFF.